The 3 T cell receptor beta chains listed next were all sequenced from one sample in a study of shared clonotypes between healthy human individuals. TCRdb's table, derived via immunoSEQ multiplex PCR, lists solely in-frame clones and lacks some. Of some 2,000,000 clones in the sample, roughly 94% were seen once. The naive CD8 population came from CD45RO-negative cells selected for CCR7, without terminally differentiated effector memory CD45RA+ cells. The sequenced material came from naive CD8+ T cells sorted from blood. These receptors all come from a man between 18 and 29 years old in good health.

The CDR3 DNA reads as TGCGCCAGCAGCCAAGATCCCGGGACAGGGTCTAAGCAGTACTTC. It encodes CASSQDPGTGSKQYF. The chain joins TRBV4-1 to TRBJ2-7; 9 bases align to TRBD1. This CDR3 is built from 15 residues. The V segment lost 0 bases and the J segment 8 bases; nucleotides outside the gene matches: 8. Germline V CDR1 and CDR2: MGHRA, YSYEKL.

The chain recombines TRBV2 with TRBJ2-7, with D maybe TRBD2 (6 bases). Trimming took 0 bases from V and 9 from J, leaving 6 bases between them. The CDR3 has 11 residues. Germline V gene sequence: CDR1 SNHLY, CDR2 FYNNEI. DNA of the CDR3: TGTGCCAGCAGTGAAGCGGAGGGGCAGTACTTC. As protein: CASSEAEGQYF.

The chain has TRBV5-4 and TRBJ2-1; D is perhaps TRBD1 or TRBD2 (5 bases each). The length of the CDR3 is 13 residues. The germline V gene has CDR1 SGHNT and CDR2 YYREEE (reference sequence). The ends were cut back, 4 bases at V and 8 bases at J, with 13 bases in the middle. The chain's CDR3 is CASSGTGVDEQFF. The CDR3 DNA reads TGTGCCAGCAGCGGGACCGGAGTAGATGAGCAGTTCTTC.